Sequencing of this TCR beta chain was carried out in a study of response to subunit inactivated influenza vaccine. General study points: The authors proposed limited new T cell recruitment per seasonal influenza vaccination.

Germline CDR1 is SQVTM and CDR2 is ANQGSEA. This CDR3 is built from 12 residues. Trimming took off 5 bases at V and 3 bases at J, with 10 bases between the two ends. TCRdb re-derived calls from the RT-PCR reads in MiXCR, one entry per CDR3 protein. The sample carries a few hundred thousand distinct CDR3 sequences, 21% recorded once. The table lists this clonotype with a few counts. No antigen is known for it. The sequence came from a man between 50 and 70 years old who received an inactivated influenza vaccine. This sample comprised PBMCs from blood, obtained about 20 months after vaccination. The V call is TRBV29-1, the J call TRBJ1-1; D is unresolved. The CDR3 region has the DNA TGCAGCGTTTCGGACGGACACACTGAAGCTTTCTTT. Translated, it gives CSVSDGHTEAFF.